What follows is one T cell receptor (beta chain) and its context. Its specificity is unknown. Relapse was seen in all patients after autologous stem cell transplantation, and brentuximab vedotin exposure was variable. The sample originates from a study of PD-1 blockade in classical Hodgkin lymphoma. V was clipped by 5 bases and J by 4 bases, with 9 bases between them. CDR3 size: 13 residues. Germline CDR1 is GTSNPN and CDR2 is SVGIG (reference sequence). Notes on the study in general: Before treatment, TCR diversity in newly diagnosed patients was reportedly lower than in healthy donors.

TCRdb keeps only in-frame clones here, not all; method: immunoSEQ multiplex PCR. The table records 90,000 to 100,000 clones, just under 95% of them present only once. The input for sequencing was peripheral blood mononuclear cells (PBMCs), taken at baseline. The chain links TRBV30 to TRBJ2-6; D is ambiguous. The TCR was taken from a human donor with classical Hodgkin lymphoma. The CDR3 DNA follows: TGTGCCTGGGGGCAGTCCGGGGCCAACGTCCTGACTTTC. Protein product: CAWGQSGANVLTF.